The 21 T cell receptor beta chains presented below share a single source sample, sequenced in a study of T cell responses to AZD1222 COVID-19 vaccine. Clones were sequenced by immunoSEQ multiplex PCR, and TCRdb holds only the in-frame ones, with some missing. The sample holds roughly 80,000 clones, roughly 90% seen once. Sequencing used peripheral blood, obtained 28 days after the second AZD1222 dose. Receptor source: an adult who received the AZD1222 COVID-19 vaccine.

As DNA, the CDR3 is TGCGCCAGCAGCCGTTCAGGGGACTACGAGCAGTACTTC. Translation gives CASSRSGDYEQYF. The rearrangement uses TRBV10-1 and TRBJ2-7, with a possible D match to TRBD1 (6 bases). Trimming took off 6 bases at V and 3 bases at J, with 12 bases between the two ends. This CDR3 has 13 amino acids. The germline V gene has CDR1 WNHNN and CDR2 SYGVQD (reference sequence).

V usage is TRBV18 and J usage is TRBJ2-7; D may be TRBD1 (5 bases). Per the germline V gene, CDR1 is KGHSH and CDR2 is LQKENI. The CDR3 totals 13 residues. Trimming cost V 2 bases and J 4 bases, with 9 bases left between them. CDR3 nucleotide sequence: TGTGCCAGCTCACCAGGGGCCAATTACGAGCAGTACTTC. Its protein is CASSPGANYEQYF.

V usage is TRBV27 and J usage is TRBJ1-1; no firm D call. The V end lost 3 bases, the J end lost 1 base, and 12 bases lay between the germline ends. CDR3 length equals 15 residues. Germline V gives CDR1 MNHEY, CDR2 SMNVEV (reference sequence). In nucleotides, the CDR3 is TGTGCCAGCAGTTTGGGTTACAGTGCGAACACTGAAGCTTTCTTT. Translating it yields CASSLGYSANTEAFF.

The chain couples TRBV6-1 to TRBJ2-7; TRBD2 agrees at 11 bases. Germline values: CDR1 MNHNS, CDR2 SASEGT. The CDR3 loop spans 13 amino acids. The ends lost 7 bases at V and 5 bases at J; junction bases unmatched: 4. CDR3 sequence: CASILAGADEQYF. The CDR3 DNA is TGTGCCAGCATACTAGCGGGAGCCGACGAGCAGTACTTC.

V gene TRBV3-1 (or the pseudogene TRBV3-2) combines with J gene TRBJ2-3; possible D gene TRBD2, 7 bases. There are 18 residues in the CDR3. Germline values: CDR1 LGHDT, CDR2 YNNKEL (reference sequence). V was pared by 2 bases and J by 2 bases, with 20 bases between. CDR3 coding DNA: TGTGCCAGCAGCCAACTCCGGGGGCTAGCGGAACTCACAGATACGCAGTATTTT. Protein sequence: CASSQLRGLAELTDTQYF.

In the case of this clone: An end of the junction differs from the germline gene, which may be a read error. This chain connects TRBV27 to TRBJ2-7; D perhaps matches TRBD2 (5 bases). The germline V gene has CDR1 MNHEY and CDR2 SMNVEV (reference sequence). This CDR3 is built from 11 residues. DNA of the CDR3: TGTGCCAGCAAGATGTCGGTACGGAGGTATTTC. It yields the protein CASKMSVRRYF.

J is TRBJ2-1 and V is TRBV4-2; tentative D call: TRBD2 (6 bases). There are 17 residues in the CDR3. V was pared by 0 bases and J by 8 bases, with 20 bases between. Looked up from germline, CDR1 is LGHNA and CDR2 is YNFKEQ. The CDR3 sequence: CASSQEKTPVGGDEQFF. Here the CDR3 DNA reads TGTGCCAGCAGCCAAGAAAAAACACCAGTCGGCGGGGATGAGCAGTTCTTC.

This chain connects TRBV3-1 (or the pseudogene TRBV3-2) to TRBJ1-1, with TRBD1 as a possible D gene (5 bases). Germline CDR1 and CDR2: LGHDT and YNNKEL (reference sequence). Trimming cost V 3 bases and J 5 bases, with 10 bases left between them. The CDR3 is 13 residues long. As DNA, the CDR3 is TGTGCCAGCAGCCAGGGAACAGGAACTGAAGCTTTCTTT. Its protein product is CASSQGTGTEAFF.

The gene calls are TRBV30 and TRBJ1-5, with D perhaps matching TRBD1 (5 bases). With 4 bases removed from V and 3 bases from J, the gap between germline ends came to 10 bases. CDR1 and CDR2 (germline): GTSNPN, SVGIG (reference sequence). The CDR3 has 13 residues. The CDR3 region is CAWNRDVNQPQHF. In DNA form, the CDR3 reads TGTGCCTGGAACCGGGACGTCAATCAGCCCCAGCATTTT.

The chain uses TRBV12-3 or TRBV12-4 and TRBJ1-2; 9 bases match TRBD1. Trimming cost V 6 bases and J 5 bases; bases outside gene matches: 1. CDR3 size: 12 residues. CDR3: CASSGTGYGYTF. The CDR3 region has the DNA TGTGCCAGCAGCGGGACAGGGTATGGCTACACCTTC.

This clone was picked up one time. The chain carries TRBV5-1 and TRBJ2-7; no clear D gene. The V gene's germline CDR1 is SGHRS and CDR2 YFSETQ. Trimming pared 3 bases from V and 3 bases from J, leaving 13 bases between. This CDR3 region has 14 residues. CDR3 in DNA: TGCGCCAGCAGCTCGGCTCCCTCGGTCTACGAGCAGTACTTC. Translation: CASSSAPSVYEQYF.

This clone was seen more than once but under ten times. The chain is built from TRBV19 and TRBJ2-1; D possibly corresponds to TRBD2 (6 bases). The germline V and J ends were trimmed by 8 bases and 3 bases, with 14 bases remaining between them. CDR3 length equals 14 residues. Looked up from germline, CDR1 is LNHDA and CDR2 is SQIVND (reference sequence). In nucleotides, the CDR3 is TGTGCCAGTGAGACGGGGGTGAACTACAATGAGCAGTTCTTC. Encoded protein: CASETGVNYNEQFF. Variable domain in full (rest from reference TRBV19 and TRBJ2-1): DGGITQSPKYLFRKEGQNVTLSCEQNLNHDAMYWYRQDPGQGLRLIYYSQIVNDFQKGDIAEGYSVSREKKESFPLTVTSAQKNPTAFYLCASETGVNYNEQFFGPGTRLTVL.

This chain connects TRBV7-9 to TRBJ2-2; D is ambiguous. This CDR3 contains 12 residues. Germline CDR1 SEHNR, CDR2 FQNEAQ (reference sequence). Trimming took 5 bases from V and 2 from J, leaving 3 bases between them. The CDR3 DNA follows: TGTGCCAGCAGCGACAACACCGGGGAGCTGTTTTTT. This sequence encodes CASSDNTGELFF.

The chain couples TRBV7-8 to TRBJ1-6, with 10 bases that match TRBD1. CDR1 and CDR2 (germline): SGHVS, FQNEAQ. Losses at the gene ends were 4 bases for V and 13 bases for J; bases not matched to a gene: 7. The length of the CDR3 is 14 residues. This CDR3 reads CASSSGQGPFPLHF. The CDR3 bases are TGTGCCAGCAGCTCGGGACAGGGGCCCTTCCCCCTCCACTTT.

The J gene is TRBJ2-1, the V gene TRBV28; 14 bases line up with TRBD2. In germline, CDR1 is MDHEN, CDR2 SYDVKM. There are 15 residues in the CDR3. V trimming: 5 bases; J trimming: 8 bases; junction bases outside the gene matches: 5. CDR3 DNA sequence: TGTGCCAGCAGTCACGCGGGACTAGCGGGAGATGAGCAGTTCTTC. Translation gives CASSHAGLAGDEQFF.

The chain joins TRBV19 to TRBJ2-3; 13 bases fit TRBD2. Trimming cost V 1 base and J 3 bases; bases outside gene matches: 4. The CDR3 is 17 residues long. Per germline, CDR1 LNHDA and CDR2 SQIVND (reference sequence). The CDR3 nucleotides read TGTGCCAGTAGTATAGCGGGGGGACTAGCGGGAACAGATACGCAGTATTTT. Translated, it gives CASSIAGGLAGTDTQYF.

J is TRBJ2-3 and V is TRBV7-9; 8 bases agree with TRBD2. From germline, CDR1 is SEHNR and CDR2 FQNEAQ (reference sequence). V trimming: 5 bases; J trimming: 2 bases; junction bases outside the gene matches: 6. This CDR3 comprises 15 residues. CDR3 bases: TGTGCCAGCAGCCCCGGGGGGGGGATCACAGATACGCAGTATTTT. This encodes CASSPGGGITDTQYF.

The chain is built from TRBV5-4 and TRBJ1-6, with TRBD1 matching over 7 bases. Losses at the gene ends were 2 bases for V and 9 bases for J; bases not matched to a gene: 5. The CDR3 runs to 14 residues. Per germline, CDR1 SGHNT and CDR2 YYREEE (reference sequence). In nucleotides, the CDR3 is TGTGCCAGCAGCTTTGCACAGGGGCCTTCACCCCTCCACTTT. Protein sequence: CASSFAQGPSPLHF.

This chain joins TRBV5-1 and TRBJ2-3; 9 bases align to TRBD2. Germline CDR1 SGHRS, CDR2 YFSETQ. With 7 bases clipped from V and 0 bases from J, the junction kept 6 bases outside the gene matches. The length of the CDR3 is 15 residues. The DNA of the CDR3 is TGCGCCAGCCGCCTAGCGGGAACTAGCACAGATACGCAGTATTTT. Its protein product is CASRLAGTSTDTQYF.

This clone was seen a single time. The chain carries TRBV6-2 or TRBV6-3 and TRBJ2-7; D uncertain. The CDR3 consists of 14 residues. Trimming removed 3 bases at V and 6 bases at J, with 15 bases between. Germline CDR1 MNHEY, CDR2 SVGEGT. CDR3 sequence: CASSYGVSPPEQYF. DNA of the CDR3: TGTGCCAGCAGTTATGGGGTTTCCCCCCCCGAGCAGTACTTC.

The chain couples TRBV12-3 or TRBV12-4 to TRBJ2-7; 8 bases map to TRBD1. The CDR3 loop spans 12 amino acids. With V trimmed by 5 bases and J by 11 bases, 8 bases remained unmatched. CDR3 protein: CASSIEDRAKYF. The CDR3, as DNA: TGTGCCAGCAGTATCGAGGACAGGGCTAAGTACTTC.